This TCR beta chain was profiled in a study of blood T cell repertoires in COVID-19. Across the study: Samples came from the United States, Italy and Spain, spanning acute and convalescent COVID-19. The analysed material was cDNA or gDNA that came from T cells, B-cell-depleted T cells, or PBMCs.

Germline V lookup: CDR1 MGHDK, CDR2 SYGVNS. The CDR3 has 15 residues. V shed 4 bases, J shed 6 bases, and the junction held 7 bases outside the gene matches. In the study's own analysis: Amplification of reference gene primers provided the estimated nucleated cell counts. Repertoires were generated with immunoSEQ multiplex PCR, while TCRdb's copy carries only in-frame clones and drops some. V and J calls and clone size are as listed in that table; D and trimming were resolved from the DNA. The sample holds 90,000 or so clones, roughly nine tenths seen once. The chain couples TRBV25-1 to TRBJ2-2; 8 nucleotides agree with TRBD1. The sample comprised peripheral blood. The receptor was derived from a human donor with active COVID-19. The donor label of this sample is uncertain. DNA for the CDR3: TGTGCCAGCAGTGGCCCGGACAGGGTAGCCGGGGAGCTGTTTTTT. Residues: CASSGPDRVAGELFF.